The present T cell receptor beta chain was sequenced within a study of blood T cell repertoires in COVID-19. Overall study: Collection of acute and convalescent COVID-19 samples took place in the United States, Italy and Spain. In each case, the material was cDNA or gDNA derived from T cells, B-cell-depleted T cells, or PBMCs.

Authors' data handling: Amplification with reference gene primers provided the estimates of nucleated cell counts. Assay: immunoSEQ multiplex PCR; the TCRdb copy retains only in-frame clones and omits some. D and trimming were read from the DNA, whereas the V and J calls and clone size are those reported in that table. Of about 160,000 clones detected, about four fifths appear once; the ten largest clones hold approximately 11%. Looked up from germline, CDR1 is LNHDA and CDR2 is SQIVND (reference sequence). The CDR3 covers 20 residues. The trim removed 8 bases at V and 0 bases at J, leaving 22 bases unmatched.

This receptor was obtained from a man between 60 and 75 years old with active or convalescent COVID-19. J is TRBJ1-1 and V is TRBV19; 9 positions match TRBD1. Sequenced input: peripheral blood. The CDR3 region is CASCPRRDRVSLGMNTEAFF. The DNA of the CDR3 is TGTGCCAGTTGCCCCCGCCGGGACAGGGTTTCGCTCGGCATGAACACTGAAGCTTTCTTT.